This is a list of T cell receptor beta chains from one sample in a study of blood T cell repertoires in COVID-19. Sequencing was performed with immunoSEQ multiplex PCR; in TCRdb, only in-frame clones are kept and a portion is missing. This repertoire shows 140,000 to 150,000 clones, roughly 90% found once; its top ten account for 1.2%. Source material: PBMCs or T cells enriched from blood (not recorded which). All receptors derive from a woman aged 25 to 39 with acute COVID-19. CDR3s include the opening cysteine and the closing phenylalanine or tryptophan. A D gene is named only where the DNA matches it firmly. Not all rows give a size; the values are once, few, many and, for expanded clones, a class.

TRBJ2-5 | TRBD2 | TRBV6-2/TRBV6-3 | . | CASTPGASGSLGRETQYF | TGTGCCAGCACCCCCGGGGCTAGCGGGAGTTTAGGGCGAGAGACCCAGTACTTC
TRBJ1-1 | . | TRBV7-8 | . | CASSLEGGRVTEAFF | TGTGCCAGCAGCTTAGAGGGGGGGCGGGTCACTGAAGCTTTCTTT
TRBJ2-2 | . | TRBV6-4 | . | CASSRDTNTGELFF | TGTGCCAGCAGTCGGGATACGAACACCGGGGAGCTGTTTTTT
TRBJ2-2 | . | TRBV6-4 | . | CASSDRTGELFF | TGTGCCAGCAGTGACCGCACCGGGGAGCTGTTTTTT
TRBJ1-6 | . | TRBV3-1/TRBV3-2 | few | CASSQIQAVAFNSPLHF | TGTGCCAGCAGCCAAATACAGGCGGTGGCCTTCAATTCACCCCTCCACTTT
TRBJ2-7 | . | TRBV7-3 | . | CASSPAGGSSYEQYF | TGTGCCAGCAGCCCTGCTGGCGGCTCCTCCTACGAGCAGTACTTC
TRBJ1-1 | . | TRBV4-1 | . | CASSHTRNTEAFF | TGCGCCAGCAGCCATACTAGGAACACTGAAGCTTTCTTT
TRBJ1-2 | . | TRBV19 | . | CASRYRADYGYTF | TGTGCCAGTAGATACAGGGCGGACTATGGCTACACCTTC
TRBJ1-5 | . | TRBV7-9 | . | CASSRQADQPQHF | TGTGCCAGCAGTCGACAGGCTGATCAGCCCCAGCATTTT
TRBJ2-4 | . | TRBV14 | . | CASSPEQGLDIQYF | TGTGCCAGCAGCCCTGAACAGGGTTTAGACATTCAGTACTTC
TRBJ2-7 | TRBD1 | TRBV6-5 | . | CASSYTGDEQYF | TGTGCCAGCAGTTACACAGGGGACGAGCAGTACTTC
TRBJ2-3 | TRBD2 | TRBV7-9 | . | CASSLGSREGPSDTQYF | TGTGCCAGCAGCTTAGGGTCGCGGGAGGGCCCCTCAGATACGCAGTATTTT
TRBJ2-3 | . | TRBV28 | . | CASSPQRGINGDTQYF | TGTGCCAGCAGTCCACAACGGGGGATTAACGGGGATACGCAGTATTTT
TRBJ2-7 | . | TRBV4-3 | . | CASSPGVSYEQYF | TGCGCCAGCAGCCCGGGGGTTTCCTACGAGCAGTACTTC
TRBJ2-1 | TRBD2 | TRBV7-2 | . | CASSSAVGASGRYNEQFF | TGTGCCAGCAGCTCAGCCGTTGGGGCTAGCGGGAGATACAATGAGCAGTTCTTC
TRBJ1-5 | . | TRBV20-1 | . | CSASSPRQYSNQPQHF | TGCAGTGCTAGTTCCCCGAGACAGTATAGCAATCAGCCCCAGCATTTT
TRBJ2-7 | TRBD1 | TRBV18 | . | CASSPGTTGGANEQYF | TGTGCCAGCTCACCTGGAACGACAGGGGGCGCGAACGAGCAGTACTTC
TRBJ2-5 | TRBD2 | TRBV27 | . | CASRLAGWEETQYF | TGTGCCAGCAGACTAGCGGGATGGGAAGAGACCCAGTACTTC
TRBJ1-2 | . | TRBV10-3 | . | CAISESSSGEYGYTF | TGTGCCATCAGTGAGTCATCATCTGGAGAATATGGCTACACCTTC
TRBJ2-7 | . | TRBV7-8 | . | CASSRYGLGEQYF | TGTGCCAGCAGCCGATACGGACTGGGGGAGCAGTACTTC
TRBJ1-5 | . | TRBV19 | . | CASMAGYGQPQHF | TGTGCCAGTATGGCGGGGTACGGTCAGCCCCAGCATTTT
TRBJ1-6 | TRBD1 | TRBV30 | . | CAWSVGTGNSPLHF | TGTGCCTGGAGTGTTGGGACAGGGAACTCACCCCTCCACTTT
TRBJ2-3 | . | TRBV21-1 | . | CASRKQGSITSGTDTQYF | TGTGCCAGCAGGAAACAGGGGTCGATAACTAGCGGCACAGATACGCAGTATTTT
TRBJ2-2 | TRBD2 | TRBV7-3 | . | CASSPGLAGNTGELFF | TGTGCCAGCAGCCCAGGACTAGCGGGAAACACCGGGGAGCTGTTTTTT
TRBJ2-7 | TRBD2 | TRBV7-2 | . | CASATSGSYEQYF | TGTGCCAGCGCTACTAGCGGTTCCTACGAGCAGTACTTC
TRBJ2-7 | TRBD2 | TRBV6-5 | once | CASSRTSGDYYEQYF | TGTGCCAGCAGTAGGACTAGCGGGGACTACTACGAGCAGTACTTC
TRBJ2-7 | TRBD2 | TRBV10-3 | . | CAGGGTSGSLGEQYF | TGTGCCGGAGGGGGAACTAGCGGGAGTCTAGGCGAGCAGTACTTC
TRBJ2-5 | . | TRBV9 | . | CASSAGTAGWETQYF | TGTGCCAGCAGCGCCGGGACTGCGGGTTGGGAGACCCAGTACTTC
TRBJ2-5 | TRBD2 | TRBV7-7 | . | CASSLAPSGQETQYF | TGTGCTAGCAGCTTAGCTCCTAGCGGGCAAGAGACCCAGTACTTC
TRBJ1-5 | TRBD1 | TRBV5-5 | . | CASSPGIGTGYNQPQHF | TGTGCCAGCAGCCCCGGGATTGGGACAGGGTACAATCAGCCCCAGCATTTT
TRBJ2-2 | TRBD2 | TRBV4-1 | . | CASSQDNPTSGSIGELFF | TGCGCCAGCAGCCAAGATAACCCGACTAGCGGGAGTATCGGGGAGCTGTTTTTT
TRBJ2-5 | TRBD1 | TRBV19 | once | CASSFGQGGFGQETQYF | TGTGCCAGTAGCTTCGGACAGGGGGGGTTCGGACAAGAGACCCAGTACTTC
TRBJ1-3 | TRBD1 | TRBV2 | . | CASTKGDRGRYGNTIYF | TGTGCCAGCACCAAAGGGGACAGGGGACGTTATGGAAACACCATATATTTT
TRBJ1-2 | . | TRBV27 | few | CARRRVREGGYTF | TGTGCCAGGAGACGAGTAAGGGAGGGAGGCTACACCTTC
TRBJ2-3 | TRBD2 | TRBV4-1 | . | CASSQDTSGRGRDTQYF | TGCGCCAGCAGCCAAGATACTAGCGGGAGGGGTAGAGATACGCAGTATTTT
TRBJ1-1 | . | TRBV9 | . | CASSVVGQGNTEAFF | TGTGCCAGCAGCGTAGTAGGACAAGGGAACACTGAAGCTTTCTTT
TRBJ1-5 | TRBD1 | TRBV19 | few | CASSILDFGQGHSNQPQHF | TGTGCCAGTAGTATATTAGACTTCGGACAGGGGCATTCCAATCAGCCCCAGCATTTT
TRBJ2-3 | TRBD2 | TRBV6-2/TRBV6-3 | . | CASSSWTSGSTDTQYF | TGTGCCAGCAGTTCCTGGACTAGCGGAAGCACAGATACGCAGTATTTT
TRBJ1-2 | . | TRBV10-3 | once | CAISELQSNYGYTF | TGTGCCATCAGTGAGTTGCAGTCTAACTATGGCTACACCTTC
TRBJ1-2 | TRBD1 | TRBV10-3 | . | CAISVLGTGGAGGYTF | TGTGCCATCAGTGTCCTCGGGACAGGGGGCGCAGGGGGCTACACCTTC
TRBJ1-2 | TRBD1 | TRBV12-3/TRBV12-4 | . | CASSRGRGYGYTF | TGTGCCAGCAGCCGGGGCAGGGGGTATGGCTACACCTTC
TRBJ1-3 | TRBD1 | TRBV9 | . | CASSAQGGSGNTIYF | TGTGCCAGCAGCGCCCAGGGGGGCTCTGGAAACACCATATATTTT
TRBJ2-3 | TRBD2 | TRBV7-9 | . | CASSLFGLAHTDTQYF | TGTGCCAGCAGCTTATTCGGACTAGCGCACACAGATACGCAGTATTTT
TRBJ2-1 | . | TRBV29-1 | few | CSVEPSVGGANEQFF | TGCAGCGTCGAACCTAGCGTGGGGGGAGCGAATGAGCAGTTCTTC
TRBJ2-1 | . | TRBV27 | . | CASSLSPGTIYNEQFF | TGTGCCAGCAGTTTATCTCCCGGGACAATATACAATGAGCAGTTCTTC
TRBJ1-5 | . | TRBV28 | . | CASSFLPRVSNQPQHF | TGTGCCAGCAGTTTCCTCCCCCGAGTTAGCAATCAGCCCCAGCATTTT
TRBJ2-7 | . | TRBV28 | . | CASSLVGQGSYEQYF | TGTGCCAGCAGTTTGGTGGGCCAGGGATCGTACGAGCAGTACTTC
TRBJ2-7 | TRBD2 | TRBV9 | . | CASSSGGIYEQYF | TGTGCCAGTAGTAGCGGGGGCATCTACGAGCAGTACTTC
TRBJ1-1 | . | TRBV30 | . | CAWRGGLNTEAFF | TGTGCCTGGAGAGGAGGTCTGAACACTGAAGCTTTCTTT
TRBJ2-7 | TRBD2 | TRBV28 | few | CASSTSGRVHEQYF | TGTGCCAGCTCCACTAGCGGGAGAGTCCACGAGCAGTACTTC
TRBJ1-1 | . | TRBV18 | . | CASSPQHASGTEAFF | TGTGCCAGCTCACCTCAGCACGCCAGCGGCACTGAAGCTTTCTTT
TRBJ1-1 | TRBD1 | TRBV18 | . | CASSTRTGRTEAFF | TGTGCCAGCTCAACCCGGACAGGGCGGACTGAAGCTTTCTTT
TRBJ2-4 | . | TRBV2 | . | CASRDRVAKNIQYF | TGTGCCAGCAGGGACAGAGTAGCCAAAAACATTCAGTACTTC